The 30 T cell receptor beta chains in this list originate from one sample, sequenced in a study of blood T cell repertoires in COVID-19 (dated by TCRdb to between 2020 and 2021). The library was made by the immunoSEQ multiplex PCR assay. The immuneACCESS repertoire file appears here via TCRdb, limited to in-frame rearrangements. These files lack a portion of the clones; in checked studies, under half of the deficit traces to unresolved V genes, and the cause of the others is not known. Recorded for this sample are roughly 300,000 clones; about 82% of them occurred a single time. Jointly, the top ten make up around 1.5% of the sample. The sequenced sample was peripheral blood. The source of these receptors is a woman in her forties or fifties with acute or convalescent COVID-19.

The chain carries TRBV27 and TRBJ2-3; 8 positions agree with TRBD1. CDR3 size: 19 residues. Germline V gene data show CDR1 as MNHEY and CDR2 as SMNVEV (reference sequence). V shed 1 base, J shed 0 bases, and the junction held 12 bases outside the gene matches. In DNA form, the CDR3 reads TGTGCCAGCAGTTTATACTACGACAGGGGAGGAACGAGCACAGATACGCAGTATTTT. Translation gives CASSLYYDRGGTSTDTQYF.

The sample holds one count of this clone. J is TRBJ2-2 and V is TRBV7-7, with D maybe TRBD2 (6 bases). Looked up from germline, CDR1 is SSHAT and CDR2 is FNYEAQ (reference sequence). Trimming removed 5 bases from V and 4 bases from J, with 14 bases in between. The CDR3 runs 15 residues. As DNA, the CDR3 is TGTGCCAGCAGCGTTAGCGGAGTCGGCACCGGGGAGCTGTTTTTT. Its protein product is CASSVSGVGTGELFF.

The chain recombines TRBV2 with TRBJ1-1; TRBD1 might be the D (5 bases). The germline gives CDR1 SNHLY, CDR2 FYNNEI. V shed 4 bases and J shed 1 base, with 22 bases lying between them. The CDR3 runs to 18 residues. The CDR3 coding sequence is TGTGCCAGCAGTGCCTCCTTAGGACAAAGTGAGTGGAACACTGAAGCTTTCTTT. It is translated as CASSASLGQSEWNTEAFF.

The chain is built from TRBV18 and TRBJ2-4, with TRBD1 identical over 9 bases. The junction had 4 bases not matched to a gene; V was cut back by 2 bases and J by 8 bases. Germline V gene lookup returns CDR1 KGHSH and CDR2 LQKENI. The CDR3 sequence is 14 residues long. This CDR3 is CASSPRRQGDIQYF. DNA for the CDR3: TGTGCCAGCTCACCAAGACGACAGGGGGACATTCAGTACTTC.

This chain joins TRBV10-3 and TRBJ2-1; TRBD2 matches 8 bases. Germline CDR1 ENHRY, CDR2 SYGVKD. The CDR3 is 19 amino acids. J gave up 0 bases and V 2 bases, and 12 bases lay outside the gene matches. The CDR3 DNA is TGTGCCATCAGTGAGGGGTTAACTAGCGGCAGGGGCTCCTACAATGAGCAGTTCTTC. Protein: CAISEGLTSGRGSYNEQFF.

This rearrangement joins TRBV5-5 to TRBJ1-3; D remains ambiguous. The V end was cut by 0 bases, the J end by 6 bases, with 13 bases between. CDR1 is SGHKS, CDR2 YYEKEE, per germline (reference sequence). The CDR3 has 15 residues. CDR3 amino acids: CASSLVGGFENTIYF. The CDR3 bases are TGTGCCAGCAGCTTGGTGGGAGGCTTCGAAAACACCATATATTTT.

V gene TRBV10-3 combines with J gene TRBJ2-2; D perhaps matches TRBD2 (6 bases). CDR3 size: 15 residues. Germline assignment: CDR1 ENHRY and CDR2 SYGVKD. The V end was cut by 0 bases, the J end by 4 bases, with 9 bases between. The CDR3 sequence: CAISESGGVTGELFF. The DNA for the CDR3 is TGTGCCATCAGTGAGTCCGGGGGAGTCACCGGGGAGCTGTTTTTT.

The CDR3 DNA sequence: TGTGCCAGTATGCCGGGACACGGTAATCAGCCCCAGCATTTT. Protein product: CASMPGHGNQPQHF. The rearrangement joins TRBV19 to TRBJ1-5, with a tentative D call TRBD1 (6 bases). From germline, CDR1 is LNHDA and CDR2 SQIVND (reference sequence). The CDR3 consists of 14 residues. V was clipped by 7 bases and J by 4 bases, with 14 bases between them.

The chain has TRBV27 and TRBJ1-4; a possible D gene is TRBD1 (6 bases). Trimming removed 2 bases from V and 0 bases from J, with 13 bases in between. Germline V CDR1 and CDR2: MNHEY, SMNVEV (reference sequence). The CDR3 sequence is 17 residues long. The CDR3 coding sequence is TGTGCCAGCAGTTTACGGCCGGGACAAGCAACTAATGAAAAACTGTTTTTT. Translated: CASSLRPGQATNEKLFF.

This chain joins TRBV4-1 and TRBJ1-5; 10 nucleotides match TRBD1. This CDR3 spans 14 amino acids. V shed 3 bases, J shed 9 bases, and the junction held 5 bases outside the gene matches. In germline, CDR1 is MGHRA, CDR2 YSYEKL. CDR3 sequence: CASSQDRGAPPQHF. The CDR3 region has the DNA TGCGCCAGCAGCCAGGACAGGGGGGCTCCGCCCCAGCATTTT.

This rearrangement joins TRBV6-2 or TRBV6-3 to TRBJ1-5; a possible D gene is TRBD1 (6 bases). V was trimmed by 5 bases and J by 2 bases, leaving 13 bases between them. Germline CDR1 is MNHEY and CDR2 is SVGEGT. The CDR3 runs 15 residues. The CDR3 DNA reads TGTGCCAGCAGTAACAGGGATGAGGGCAATCAGCCCCAGCATTTT. Translated, it gives CASSNRDEGNQPQHF.

This clone came up once. V and J are TRBV6-5 and TRBJ2-1; D is perhaps TRBD1 (6 bases). Trimming removed 2 bases from V and 13 bases from J, with 12 bases in between. Germline CDR1 is MNHEY and CDR2 is SVGAGI. The CDR3 is 12 residues long. CDR3 DNA: TGTGCCAGCAGTTACCCCGGACAGATTCAGTTCTTC. It is translated as CASSYPGQIQFF.

CDR3 bases: TGTGCCAGCAGTAACCTTGACAGGGGGGTCACCGGGGAGCTGTTTTTT. It encodes CASSNLDRGVTGELFF. The rearrangement links TRBV7-2 to TRBJ2-2; TRBD1 aligns across 9 bases. The CDR3 loop spans 16 amino acids. Trimming removed 6 bases from V and 4 bases from J; junction bases left unmatched: 9. The germline gives CDR1 SGHTA, CDR2 FQGNSA.

This rearrangement joins TRBV11-3 to TRBJ2-3; TRBD2 matches 7 bases. The CDR3 length is 17 residues. Germline CDR1 reads SGHNT; CDR2 reads YENEEA. V lost 0 bases, J lost 4 bases, and 10 bases stayed unmatched. CDR3 DNA: TGTGCCAGCAGCTTAGAATCAGGACGCCTAGCGGCAGATACGCAGTATTTT. Encoded protein: CASSLESGRLAADTQYF.

J is TRBJ1-4 and V is TRBV9; possible D gene TRBD1, 6 bases. The CDR3 is 13 amino acids. The V end lost 4 bases, the J end lost 5 bases, and 9 bases lay between the germline ends. Per the germline V gene, CDR1 is SGDLS and CDR2 is YYNGEE. The CDR3 reads CASSTGQNEKLFF. CDR3 nucleotides: TGTGCCAGCAGCACAGGACAGAATGAAAAACTGTTTTTT.

This clone was detected once. The chain uses TRBV30 and TRBJ1-1; D is ambiguous. Germline CDR1 is GTSNPN and CDR2 is SVGIG (reference sequence). The CDR3 runs to 12 residues. Trimming took 4 bases from V and 4 from J, leaving 10 bases between them. The chain's CDR3 is CAWTHGATEAFF. For the CDR3, the DNA is TGTGCCTGGACTCATGGAGCCACTGAAGCTTTCTTT.

This rearrangement joins TRBV24-1 to TRBJ1-1, with 9 bases fitting TRBD1. The CDR3 extends over 15 amino acids. Germline V gene lookup returns CDR1 KGHDR and CDR2 SFDVKD. V was clipped by 2 bases and J by 9 bases; unmatched bases: 9. CDR3 coding DNA: TGTGCCACCAGTGATTCACACGGGACAGGGAATAAAGCTTTCTTT. It specifies CATSDSHGTGNKAFF.

In its sample, this clone was seen once. This chain joins TRBV29-1 and TRBJ1-3, with D tentatively TRBD1 (6 bases). The CDR3 loop spans 16 amino acids. V lost 2 bases to trimming and J lost 0 bases, with 14 bases between them. Germline CDR1 SQVTM, CDR2 ANQGSEA. CDR3 residues: CSVESRGPSSGNTIYF. For the CDR3, the DNA is TGCAGCGTTGAATCCAGGGGCCCTTCCTCTGGAAACACCATATATTTT.

The rearrangement uses TRBV5-1 and TRBJ2-1; TRBD2 matches at 7 bases. This CDR3 has 14 residues. Germline V gene data show CDR1 as SGHRS and CDR2 as YFSETQ. V shed 3 bases, J shed 6 bases, and the junction held 6 bases outside the gene matches. The CDR3 region has the DNA TGCGCCAGCAGCTCCGTCCCGGGAGGCAATGAGCAGTTCTTC. Amino acids: CASSSVPGGNEQFF.

This chain links TRBV6-1 with TRBJ2-6; the D is unclear. Trimming shortened V by 3 bases and J by 10 bases, and 13 bases separated the two germline ends. Germline V gene data show CDR1 as MNHNS and CDR2 as SASEGT. The CDR3 runs to 14 residues. CDR3 region: CASSDPRRGNVLTF. Written as DNA, the CDR3 is TGTGCCAGCAGTGATCCCCGGAGAGGAAACGTCCTGACTTTC.

The chain recombines TRBV28 with TRBJ1-2; unclear D gene. V gave up 2 bases and J gave up 8 bases, with 12 bases separating them. Per germline, CDR1 MDHEN and CDR2 SYDVKM. The CDR3 covers 13 residues. Written as DNA, the CDR3 is TGTGCCAGCAGTTTAGGGCTACTCGAGGGCTACACCTTC. Translation gives CASSLGLLEGYTF.

V gene TRBV4-1 combines with J gene TRBJ2-5; 8 positions match TRBD2. J was trimmed by 1 base and V by 1 base; bases with no gene match: 8. CDR1 is MGHRA and CDR2 is YSYEKL in the germline V gene. This CDR3 has 17 amino acids. CDR3 sequence (DNA): TGCGCCAGCAGCCAAGCCCGGTCTAGCGGGCCCCAAGAGACCCAGTACTTC. Translating gives CASSQARSSGPQETQYF.

The chain is built from TRBV4-2 and TRBJ1-5; 8 bases are a match to TRBD1. V dropped 1 base and J dropped 4; count of bases not matched to a gene: 0. Germline CDR1 LGHNA, CDR2 YNFKEQ. The CDR3 is made up of 14 amino acids. The CDR3 DNA sequence: TGTGCCAGCAGCCAAGGGACAGGGAATCAGCCCCAGCATTTT. Translated: CASSQGTGNQPQHF.

The chain employs TRBV19 and TRBJ2-3, with 15 nucleotides matching TRBD2. CDR3 length equals 17 residues. Looked up from germline, CDR1 is LNHDA and CDR2 is SQIVND (reference sequence). Germline trimming cut 4 bases from V and 4 bases from J; bases unmatched to any gene: 6. CDR3 nucleotides: TGTGCCAGTAGTAGAGGACTAGCGGGAGGGCTTTCAGATACGCAGTATTTT. It translates to CASSRGLAGGLSDTQYF.

This chain links TRBV27 with TRBJ2-7; 9 nucleotides match TRBD2. This CDR3 is 13 amino acids long. CDR1 is MNHEY, CDR2 SMNVEV, per germline (reference sequence). The J segment lost 5 bases and the V segment lost 6 bases, leaving 5 bases of the junction unmatched. DNA of the CDR3: TGTGCCAGCAGGCGGGGGGGGTTGAACGAGCAGTACTTC. Its protein product is CASRRGGLNEQYF.

The genes are TRBV28 and TRBJ1-6; tentative D call: TRBD1 (5 bases). The CDR3 has 11 amino acids. In germline, CDR1 is MDHEN, CDR2 SYDVKM. V lost 8 bases and J 10 bases, leaving 9 bases between the germline ends. The CDR3 protein is CASRGSSPLHF. DNA of the CDR3: TGTGCCAGCCGGGGGAGCTCACCCCTCCACTTT. The entire variable domain, with the rest obtained from reference TRBV28 and TRBJ1-6, is as follows: DVKVTQSSRYLVKRTGEKVFLECVQDMDHENMFWYRQDPGLGLRLIYFSYDVKMKEKGDIPEGYSVSREKKERFSLILESASTNQTSMYLCASRGSSPLHFGNGTRLTVT.

The chain couples TRBV28 to TRBJ2-5; possibly TRBD1 for D (5 bases). This CDR3 contains 13 residues. Germline-derived CDR1 and CDR2 are MDHEN and SYDVKM. V lost 3 bases to trimming and J lost 1 base, with 6 bases between them. The CDR3 protein is CASSFQGQETQYF. CDR3 coding DNA: TGTGCCAGCAGTTTTCAGGGCCAAGAGACCCAGTACTTC.

This sequence joins TRBV7-2 and TRBJ2-7; 15 positions agree with TRBD2. The CDR3 spans 17 residues. Germline CDR1 and CDR2: SGHTA and FQGNSA. The V segment lost 4 bases and the J segment 2 bases; nucleotides outside the gene matches: 6. CDR3 coding DNA: TGTGCCAGCAGCTCCAGCGGACTAGCGGGAGGGCCCTACGAGCAGTACTTC. This gives the protein CASSSSGLAGGPYEQYF.

The chain has TRBV7-9 and TRBJ1-1, with a weak D call TRBD1 (5 bases). This CDR3 contains 13 residues. Germline V gene sequence: CDR1 SEHNR, CDR2 FQNEAQ (reference sequence). Trimming shortened V by 5 bases and J by 4 bases, and 11 bases separated the two germline ends. This chain's CDR3 is CASSPQVGTEAFF. CDR3 nucleotides: TGTGCCAGCAGCCCACAGGTAGGCACTGAAGCTTTCTTT.

V and J are TRBV7-3 and TRBJ1-1; D possibly corresponds to TRBD1 (6 bases). The CDR3 consists of 14 residues. V lost 5 bases and J 0 bases, leaving 10 bases between the germline ends. CDR1 and CDR2 from the germline V gene are SGHTA and FQGTGA. The CDR3 DNA sequence: TGTGCCAGCAGCCCTACAGGGATGAACACTGAAGCTTTCTTT. Residues: CASSPTGMNTEAFF.